The 7 T cell receptor beta chains below all came from one sample that was sequenced in a study of radiotherapy plus CTLA-4 blockade in lung cancer. Profiled with immunoSEQ multiplex PCR; TCRdb holds only in-frame clones, not every one. The data contain 85,000 to 90,000 clones, more than 85% of them singletons. The input for sequencing was peripheral blood, taken from a patient treated with radiotherapy plus ipilimumab. These receptors were collected from a human donor with non-small cell lung cancer that progressed on radiotherapy plus ipilimumab.

This rearrangement joins TRBV4-2 to TRBJ2-7; D remains unclear. V lost 4 bases, J lost 2 bases, and 12 bases lay in between. The CDR3 is 14 amino acids. Per the germline V gene, CDR1 is LGHNA and CDR2 is YNFKEQ. This CDR3 reads CASSRESATYEQYF. Here the CDR3 DNA reads TGTGCCAGCAGCCGTGAAAGCGCCACCTACGAGCAGTACTTC.

The table lists this clone with a few counts. The rearrangement joins TRBV7-9 to TRBJ1-1; 8 positions agree with TRBD1. V gave up 1 base and J gave up 6 bases; unmatched junction bases: 1. From germline, CDR1 is SEHNR and CDR2 FQNEAQ (reference sequence). This CDR3 contains 13 residues. CDR3 residues: CASSLDRGSEAFF. DNA for the CDR3: TGTGCCAGCAGCTTAGACAGGGGGTCTGAAGCTTTCTTT.

V gene TRBV28 combines with J gene TRBJ2-2; unclear D gene. The CDR3 has 14 amino acids. Germline CDR1 MDHEN, CDR2 SYDVKM. The V and J ends lost 7 bases and 1 base respectively, with 10 bases between them. The CDR3, as DNA: TGTGCCAGCACGTGGCCCGGGAACACCGGGGAGCTGTTTTTT. It yields the protein CASTWPGNTGELFF. Combining the CDR3 with reference TRBV28 and TRBJ2-2 gives the whole variable domain DVKVTQSSRYLVKRTGEKVFLECVQDMDHENMFWYRQDPGLGLRLIYFSYDVKMKEKGDIPEGYSVSREKKERFSLILESASTNQTSMYLCASTWPGNTGELFFGEGSRLTVL.

The gene calls are TRBV6-5 and TRBJ2-7, with 8 bases fitting TRBD2. The V segment lost 4 bases and the J segment 0 bases; nucleotides outside the gene matches: 5. Germline CDR1 reads MNHEY; CDR2 reads SVGAGI. This CDR3 is built from 15 residues. The CDR3 region is CASSSMAGGSYEQYF. Here the CDR3 DNA reads TGTGCCAGCAGTTCCATGGCGGGGGGCTCCTACGAGCAGTACTTC.

This chain links TRBV6-1 with TRBJ1-2; a possible D gene is TRBD1 (6 bases). V lost 1 base and J 4 bases, leaving 16 bases between the germline ends. CDR1 and CDR2 from the germline V gene are MNHNS and SASEGT. The CDR3 is 16 residues long. CDR3 loop: CASSEEWWGQPYGYTF. The CDR3 DNA sequence: TGTGCCAGCAGTGAAGAATGGTGGGGGCAGCCCTATGGCTACACCTTC.

This chain joins TRBV18 and TRBJ1-2; TRBD1 might be the D (5 bases). V was cut by 8 bases and J by 3 bases, with 16 bases left in between. Looked up from germline, CDR1 is KGHSH and CDR2 is LQKENI. The CDR3 has 14 amino acids. Written as DNA, the CDR3 is TGTGCCAGCCAGGGTTCCCGGGCCTACTATGGCTACACCTTC. Encoded protein: CASQGSRAYYGYTF.

V usage is TRBV27 and J usage is TRBJ1-2, with D possibly matching TRBD1 (6 bases). CDR3 size: 17 residues. Germline V gene lookup returns CDR1 MNHEY and CDR2 SMNVEV (reference sequence). Trimming pared 3 bases from V and 0 bases from J, leaving 17 bases between. CDR3 sequence: CASSLKVRGNSNYGYTF. CDR3 nucleotides: TGTGCCAGCAGTTTGAAAGTAAGGGGGAATTCTAACTATGGCTACACCTTC.